This TCR beta chain was sequenced during a study of CDR3 diversity in severe acne. V was pared by 3 bases and J by 0 bases, with 14 bases between. The CDR3 loop spans 16 amino acids. CDR1 is SGHRS and CDR2 is YFSETQ in the germline V gene. One entry per CDR3 protein, called by TCRdb with MiXCR from the PCR reads. The sample lists fewer than 100,000 distinct CDR3 sequences; 50% to 65% were seen once. This sequence joins TRBV5-1 and TRBJ2-3, with D perhaps TRBD2 (6 bases). The material sequenced was blood. The receptor comes from a male donor in good health, without acne. Here the CDR3 DNA reads TGCGCCAGCAGCTCCAGAGCCAGCGGGAGCACAGATACGCAGTATTTT. Its protein product is CASSSRASGSTDTQYF.